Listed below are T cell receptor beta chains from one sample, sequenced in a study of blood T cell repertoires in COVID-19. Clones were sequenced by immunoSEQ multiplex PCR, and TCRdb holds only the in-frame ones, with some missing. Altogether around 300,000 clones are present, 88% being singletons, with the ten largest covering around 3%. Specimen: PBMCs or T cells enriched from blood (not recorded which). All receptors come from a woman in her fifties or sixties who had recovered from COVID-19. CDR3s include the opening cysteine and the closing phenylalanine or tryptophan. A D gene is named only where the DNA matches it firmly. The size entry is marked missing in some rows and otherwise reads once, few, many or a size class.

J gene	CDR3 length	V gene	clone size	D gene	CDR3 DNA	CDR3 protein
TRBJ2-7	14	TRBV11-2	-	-	TGTGCCAGCAGCTTAGACCCCAGGGTAGGCGAGCAGTACTTC	CASSLDPRVGEQYF
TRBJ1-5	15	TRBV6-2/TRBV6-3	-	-	TGTGCCAGCAGTTTCGCGGGGGGGAGGAATCAGCCCCAGCATTTT	CASSFAGGRNQPQHF
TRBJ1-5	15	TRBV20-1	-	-	TGCAGTGCTAGTGGGGGGGTAGACGGCAATCAGCCCCAGCATTTT	CSASGGVDGNQPQHF
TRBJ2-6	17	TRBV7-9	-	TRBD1	TGTGCCAGCAGCTCGAGGACAGGGGGCACTGGGGCCAACGTCCTGACTTTC	CASSSRTGGTGANVLTF
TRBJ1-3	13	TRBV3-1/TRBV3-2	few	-	TGTGCCAGCAGCCCCTATTCTGGAAACACCATATATTTT	CASSPYSGNTIYF
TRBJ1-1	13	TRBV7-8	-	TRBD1	TGTGCCAGCAGGACAGACAGGGCCGGTGAAGCTTTCTTT	CASRTDRAGEAFF
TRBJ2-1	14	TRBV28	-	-	TGTGCCAGCAGGAGGAGGGCGGAGTACAATGAGCAGTTCTTC	CASRRRAEYNEQFF
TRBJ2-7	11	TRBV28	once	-	TGTGCCAGCAGTACCCCCCTACAGCAGTACTTC	CASSTPLQQYF
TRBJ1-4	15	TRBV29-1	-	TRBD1	TGCAGCGTCCTCACATCCGGGACAGGGGATGAAAAACTGTTTTTT	CSVLTSGTGDEKLFF
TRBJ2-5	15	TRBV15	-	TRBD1	TGTGCCACCAGCAGAGATCAGGGGGCCCAAGAGACCCAGTACTTC	CATSRDQGAQETQYF
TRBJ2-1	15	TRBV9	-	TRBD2	TGTGCCAGCAGCGAAACTAGCGGATCCTACAATGAGCAGTTCTTC	CASSETSGSYNEQFF
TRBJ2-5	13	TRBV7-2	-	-	TGTGCCAGCAGCTCGACTAGAGGGGAGACCCAGTACTTC	CASSSTRGETQYF
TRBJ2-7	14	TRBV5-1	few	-	TGCGCCAGCAGCCACAGGGCGCTGACCTACGAGCAGTACTTC	CASSHRALTYEQYF
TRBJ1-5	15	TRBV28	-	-	TGTGCCAGCAGTCGCCAACGACAGCATAATCAGCCCCAGCATTTT	CASSRQRQHNQPQHF
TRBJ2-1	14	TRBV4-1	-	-	TGCGCCAGCAGCCAAGAGGGCCTATACAATGAGCAGTTCTTC	CASSQEGLYNEQFF
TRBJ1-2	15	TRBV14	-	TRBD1	TGTGCCAGCAGCCGAGGGACAGGGCGGCCCTATGGCTACACCTTC	CASSRGTGRPYGYTF
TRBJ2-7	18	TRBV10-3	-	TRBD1	TGTGCCATCAGTGAGTCGTCGGGACAGGGTGTCCCCGCCTACGAGCAGTACTTC	CAISESSGQGVPAYEQYF
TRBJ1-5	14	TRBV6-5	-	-	TGTGCCAGCAGTCTCTTCATAAGACTACAGCCCCAGCATTTT	CASSLFIRLQPQHF
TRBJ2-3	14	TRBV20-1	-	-	TGCAGTGCTAGTTTCGGACTCCCAACGGATACGCAGTATTTT	CSASFGLPTDTQYF
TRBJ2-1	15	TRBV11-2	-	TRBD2	TGTGCCAGCAGCTCGACTAGCGGGAGGGGTCCGGAGCAGTTCTTC	CASSSTSGRGPEQFF